The 4 T cell receptor beta chains in this list originate from one sample, sequenced in a study of chemoradiotherapy in HPV16-positive cancers. The assay was immunoSEQ multiplex PCR, and TCRdb's table has in-frame clones only and misses some. The sample holds several thousand clones, more than 60% seen once. The specimen was collected from a patient who underwent chemoradiotherapy. These TCRs come from a human donor with HPV-associated anogenital cancer.

This chain joins TRBV7-9 and TRBJ1-1; the D is unclear. V shed 1 base and J shed 3 bases, with 18 bases lying between them. Germline CDR1 SEHNR, CDR2 FQNEAQ (reference sequence). The CDR3 runs 17 residues. CDR3 sequence: CASSLVRGLVRHTEAFF. CDR3 nucleotide sequence: TGTGCCAGCAGCTTAGTGCGGGGTTTGGTTCGTCACACTGAAGCTTTCTTT.

The chain recombines TRBV21-1 with TRBJ2-3. TRBV21-1 is an annotated pseudogene. This CDR3 has 13 amino acids. In DNA, the CDR3 is TGTGCCAGCAGCGCAATTAGGACGGATACGCAGTATTTT. Protein product: CASSAIRTDTQYF.

This sequence joins TRBV9 and TRBJ2-2, with TRBD2 as a possible D gene (7 bases). V lost 4 bases and J 0 bases, leaving 13 bases between the germline ends. This CDR3 comprises 16 residues. Looked up from germline, CDR1 is SGDLS and CDR2 is YYNGEE. The CDR3 DNA sequence: TGTGCCAGCAGCAGGAGGGGGGGCCCGAACACCGGGGAGCTGTTTTTT. As protein: CASSRRGGPNTGELFF.

The chain combines TRBV30 with TRBJ2-7; 8 bases are shared with TRBD2. TRBJ2-5 explains the end of the DNA better; the J call may be wrong. The CDR3 spans 13 residues. Per the germline V gene, CDR1 is GTSNPN and CDR2 is SVGIG (reference sequence). CDR3 amino acids: CAWSQRLAETQYF. The CDR3 DNA sequence: TGTGCCTGGAGTCAACGACTAGCGGAGACCCAGTACTTC.